This entry lists 24 T cell receptor beta chains sequenced from one sample in a study of shared T cell receptors in the human thymus. The method was immunoSEQ multiplex PCR; TCRdb's version includes in-frame clones alone and lacks a portion of them. The sample yields just under 550,000 clones, about 84% seen once. The sample was also linked to a second study, of human thymus T cells.

Material for sequencing was thymocytes. These receptors originate from a boy younger than two with a congenital heart defect.

This clone was seen just once. The chain employs TRBV5-1 and TRBJ2-7; 10 nucleotides align to TRBD2. With 0 bases clipped from V and 6 bases from J, the junction kept 6 bases outside the gene matches. This CDR3 is 15 amino acids long. CDR1 is SGHRS and CDR2 is YFSETQ in the germline V gene. Here the CDR3 reads CASSLATSGTREQYF. The CDR3 DNA is TGCGCCAGCAGCTTGGCCACTAGCGGGACACGCGAGCAGTACTTC.

This sequence joins TRBV28 and TRBJ2-1; 10 bases align to TRBD1. Unmatched junction bases numbered 9, after V lost 5 bases and J lost 2 bases. Germline values: CDR1 MDHEN, CDR2 SYDVKM. This CDR3 has 17 residues. The CDR3 region is CASSLLRTGGAYNEQFF. CDR3 nucleotides: TGTGCCAGCAGTCTGCTCAGGACAGGGGGTGCCTACAATGAGCAGTTCTTC.

The rearrangement uses TRBV29-1 and TRBJ1-4, with a tentative D call TRBD1 (5 bases). CDR1 and CDR2 (germline): SQVTM, ANQGSEA. The CDR3 totals 16 residues. With 7 bases removed from V and 2 bases from J, the gap between germline ends came to 20 bases. The DNA of the CDR3 is TGCAGCGCAACAGTCAGGGAGGCATGGACTAATGAAAAACTGTTTTTT. Residues: CSATVREAWTNEKLFF.

This clone was seen a single time. This chain uses TRBV9 with TRBJ2-7, with 11 bases aligning to TRBD2. Germline assignment: CDR1 SGDLS and CDR2 YYNGEE. Trimming cost V 2 bases and J 4 bases; bases outside gene matches: 14. CDR3 length equals 18 residues. In nucleotides, the CDR3 is TGTGCCAGCAGCGTGGGGGAGACTAGCGGGAACCGCACATACGAGCAGTACTTC. It encodes CASSVGETSGNRTYEQYF.

CDR3 loop: CASSQSRDRGHNEQFF. In nucleotides, the CDR3 is TGTGCCAGCAGCCAATCCCGGGACAGGGGTCACAATGAGCAGTTCTTC. The rearrangement links TRBV4-2 to TRBJ2-1, with 10 bases that match TRBD1. V trimming: 2 bases; J trimming: 5 bases; junction bases outside the gene matches: 6. The CDR3 contains 16 residues. Germline CDR1 LGHNA, CDR2 YNFKEQ.

In this sample, this clone turned up a few times. This chain joins TRBV19 and TRBJ2-1; D perhaps matches TRBD1 (5 bases). There are 11 residues in the CDR3. Germline V gives CDR1 LNHDA, CDR2 SQIVND (reference sequence). V lost 9 bases and J lost 7, with 10 bases in between. The CDR3 bases are TGTGCCAGGTCCCCAGGGAATGAGCAGTTCTTC. Its translation is CARSPGNEQFF.

This sequence joins TRBV7-9 and TRBJ2-1; D is undetermined. CDR1 is SEHNR, CDR2 FQNEAQ, per germline (reference sequence). This CDR3 is built from 15 residues. With 1 base removed from V and 6 bases from J, the gap between germline ends came to 13 bases. Here the CDR3 DNA reads TGTGCCAGCAGCTTAGAGTTCCCCTCCGGCAATGAGCAGTTCTTC. Its translation: CASSLEFPSGNEQFF.

This rearrangement joins TRBV5-6 to TRBJ1-6; D gene uncertain. The germline V gene encodes CDR1 SGHDT and CDR2 YYEEEE. V was trimmed by 3 bases and J by 6 bases, leaving 7 bases between them. The CDR3 totals 13 residues. CDR3 sequence (DNA): TGTGCCAGCAGCTCGGGATCTAATTCACCCCTCCACTTT. Translation gives CASSSGSNSPLHF. Using reference TRBV5-6 and TRBJ1-6 for the parts outside the CDR3, the full variable domain is DAGVTQSPTHLIKTRGQQVTLRCSPKSGHDTVSWYQQALGQGPQFIFQYYEEEERQRGNFPDRFSGHQFPNYSSELNVNALLLGDSALYLCASSSGSNSPLHFGNGTRLTVT.

The chain couples TRBV18 to TRBJ2-1; TRBD2 is a possible D gene (5 bases). The V and J ends lost 5 bases and 8 bases respectively, with 13 bases between them. The CDR3 is made up of 13 amino acids. The germline V gene encodes CDR1 KGHSH and CDR2 LQKENI. The chain's CDR3 is CASSSEVLDEQFF. The DNA for the CDR3 is TGTGCCAGCTCATCGGAGGTGCTAGATGAGCAGTTCTTC.

The chain has TRBV21-1 and TRBJ2-1; the table's D gene call, TRBD2, was not cross checked with the DNA. TRBV21-1 is a pseudogene locus. The CDR3 covers 14 residues. The CDR3 protein is CANRDYNRYNEQFF. Written as DNA, the CDR3 is TGTGCCAACCGGGACTACAACCGTTACAATGAGCAGTTCTTC.

The J gene is TRBJ1-1, the V gene TRBV5-6; D not certain. Trimming removed 6 bases at V and 5 bases at J, with 23 bases between. The CDR3 has 16 residues. Looked up from germline, CDR1 is SGHDT and CDR2 is YYEEEE. The CDR3 region has the DNA TGTGCCAGCACCCAGGCGGTGGAGTCGGGAACAACTGAAGCTTTCTTT. It encodes CASTQAVESGTTEAFF.

In its sample, this clone was seen once. The chain has TRBV27 and TRBJ2-5; TRBD1 matches at 7 bases. The V gene end was trimmed by 9 bases and the J gene end by 5 bases; junction bases not matched to a gene: 12. Germline CDR1 and CDR2: MNHEY and SMNVEV (reference sequence). CDR3 length: 14 residues. The chain's CDR3 is CASSKQGPSETQYF. DNA for the CDR3: TGTGCCAGTTCGAAACAGGGGCCTTCGGAGACCCAGTACTTC.

The chain links TRBV7-8 to TRBJ2-7; no firm D call. CDR3 length: 16 residues. Germline values: CDR1 SGHVS, CDR2 FQNEAQ. Trimming took 1 base from V and 3 from J, leaving 16 bases between them. CDR3 in amino acids: CASSLEYPGRNYEQYF. CDR3 DNA sequence: TGTGCCAGCAGCTTAGAATATCCTGGCAGGAACTACGAGCAGTACTTC.

The chain is built from TRBV27 and TRBJ2-7, with no clear D. The CDR3 has 14 amino acids. V shed 8 bases and J shed 0 bases, with 14 bases lying between them. Germline CDR1 is MNHEY and CDR2 is SMNVEV (reference sequence). CDR3 sequence (DNA): TGTGCCAGCGCCCTGAGGCTCCACTCCTACGAGCAGTACTTC. It encodes CASALRLHSYEQYF.

The V and J genes are TRBV2 and TRBJ2-1; 9 bases are shared with TRBD1. This CDR3 is 13 amino acids long. With 5 bases clipped from V and 7 bases from J, the junction kept 3 bases outside the gene matches. Germline assignment: CDR1 SNHLY and CDR2 FYNNEI. CDR3 loop: CASSNRGQNEQFF. CDR3 bases: TGTGCCAGCAGTAACAGGGGGCAGAATGAGCAGTTCTTC.

The chain couples TRBV14 to TRBJ1-1; 8 nucleotides line up with TRBD1. Germline loops: CDR1 SGHDN, CDR2 FVKESK. This CDR3 is built from 15 residues. The ends lost 0 bases at V and 5 bases at J; junction bases unmatched: 5. The CDR3 loop is CASSQDRQGFTEAFF. The CDR3 DNA reads as TGTGCCAGCAGCCAAGATCGACAGGGGTTTACTGAAGCTTTCTTT.

The rearrangement links TRBV29-1 to TRBJ2-1, with TRBD2 as a possible D gene (6 bases). This CDR3 has 17 amino acids. Germline CDR1 and CDR2: SQVTM and ANQGSEA. Trimming stripped 4 bases from V and 0 bases from J, with 19 bases between. The CDR3 is CSVVILGRGDSYNEQFF. The DNA for the CDR3 is TGCAGCGTTGTCATCCTCGGGCGGGGTGACTCCTACAATGAGCAGTTCTTC.

V and J are TRBV6-5 and TRBJ2-3; 10 nucleotides match TRBD2. The CDR3 sequence is 16 residues long. Trimming cost V 6 bases and J 3 bases; bases outside gene matches: 9. In germline, CDR1 is MNHEY, CDR2 SVGAGI. CDR3 nucleotide sequence: TGTGCCAGCAGGTACCTAGCGGGAGAGGGTACAGATACGCAGTATTTT. Residues: CASRYLAGEGTDTQYF.

The rearrangement joins TRBV10-3 to TRBJ2-2; TRBD1 aligns across 7 bases. V was clipped by 9 bases and J by 3 bases; unmatched bases: 10. The CDR3 spans 15 residues. In germline, CDR1 is ENHRY, CDR2 SYGVKD. Here the CDR3 DNA reads TGTGCCATTCCAGCTCACGGGACAGACACCGGGGAGCTGTTTTTT. This gives the protein CAIPAHGTDTGELFF.

V usage is TRBV5-8 and J usage is TRBJ2-1, with 10 bases matching TRBD2. This CDR3 has 16 residues. Germline-derived CDR1 and CDR2 are SGHTS and YDEGEE. V lost 3 bases, J lost 5 bases, and 8 bases stayed unmatched. This CDR3 is CASSSPGTSVHNEQFF. CDR3 DNA sequence: TGTGCCAGCAGCTCGCCCGGGACTAGCGTCCACAATGAGCAGTTCTTC.

The gene calls are TRBV4-3 and TRBJ1-2; a possible D gene is TRBD1 (6 bases). The V and J ends lost 4 bases and 4 bases respectively, with 16 bases between them. The CDR3 runs to 15 residues. Germline CDR1 and CDR2: LGHNA and YSLEER. CDR3 bases: TGCGCCAGCAGCCCCAGACGTAGGGGGAGCTATGGCTACACCTTC. Protein sequence: CASSPRRRGSYGYTF.

The V call is TRBV11-2, the J call TRBJ2-3; D gene uncertain. Germline assignment: CDR1 SGHAT and CDR2 FQNNGV. V lost 5 bases and J lost 2, with 11 bases in between. This CDR3 spans 14 amino acids. In DNA form, the CDR3 reads TGTGCCAGCAGCCTACGTGCGGCCACAGATACGCAGTATTTT. Protein sequence: CASSLRAATDTQYF. The entire variable domain, with the rest obtained from reference TRBV11-2 and TRBJ2-3, is as follows: EAGVAQSPRYKIIEKRQSVAFWCNPISGHATLYWYQQILGQGPKLLIQFQNNGVVDDSQLPKDRFSAERLKGVDSTLKIQPAKLEDSAVYLCASSLRAATDTQYFGPGTRLTVL.

The gene calls are TRBV30 and TRBJ1-5; 8 bases map to TRBD1. V dropped 4 bases and J dropped 5; count of bases not matched to a gene: 13. There are 16 residues in the CDR3. CDR1 is GTSNPN and CDR2 is SVGIG in the germline V gene (reference sequence). The CDR3: CAWKSRGDRTDQPQHF. CDR3 sequence (DNA): TGTGCCTGGAAATCAAGGGGGGACAGGACCGATCAGCCCCAGCATTTT.

In this sample, this clone turned up a few times. V and J are TRBV5-6 and TRBJ2-7, with D hard to call. This CDR3 region has 14 residues. V lost 2 bases and J lost 0, with 9 bases in between. From germline, CDR1 is SGHDT and CDR2 YYEEEE. CDR3 DNA: TGTGCCAGCAGCTTACAGCAGAGCTCCTACGAGCAGTACTTC. As protein: CASSLQQSSYEQYF.